The next 2 T cell receptor beta chains were all read from a single sample in a study of blood T cell repertoires in COVID-19 (TCRdb year 2020). Library preparation employed the immunoSEQ multiplex PCR assay. TCRdb retrieved this table from immuneACCESS and kept in-frame rearrangements only. Not all clones are present; in checked studies, unresolved V genes account for under half, and no reason is known for the remainder. This sample has roughly 160,000 clones in its table, and roughly nine tenths of those were observed once. Clones ranked in the top ten supply 7% to 8% of the sample. The sample consisted of PBMCs or T cells enriched from blood (not recorded which). The receptors come from a woman aged 45-59 years who had recovered from COVID-19.

J is TRBJ1-2 and V is TRBV3-1 (or the pseudogene TRBV3-2), with D possibly TRBD1 on 5 matching bases. Germline V gives CDR1 LGHDT, CDR2 YNNKEL (reference sequence). This CDR3 has 13 residues. The V and J ends lost 3 bases and 6 bases respectively, with 11 bases between them. In nucleotides, the CDR3 is TGTGCCAGCAGCCAGCGAATAGGGGATGGCTACACCTTC. It is translated as CASSQRIGDGYTF.

CDR3 in DNA: TGTGCCAGCAGTGACGGCGGGAAGGCGTTCACAGATACGCAGTATTTT. Translation gives CASSDGGKAFTDTQYF. The chain combines TRBV2 with TRBJ2-3; D perhaps matches TRBD2 (6 bases). With 3 bases removed from V and 2 bases from J, the gap between germline ends came to 15 bases. This CDR3 has 16 residues. Germline CDR1 is SNHLY and CDR2 is FYNNEI.